These 18 T cell receptor beta chains were sequenced from one sample in a study of immune cell composition in non-small cell lung cancer. Repertoires were generated with immunoSEQ multiplex PCR, while TCRdb's copy carries only in-frame clones and drops some. The sample has roughly 14,000 clones; about 84% are singletons. Sequencing was carried out using lung tumor tissue. Receptors were obtained from a human donor with non-small cell lung cancer.

The chain links TRBV5-1 to TRBJ2-1; D is undetermined. V lost 4 bases to trimming and J lost 7 bases, with 15 bases between them. Looked up from germline, CDR1 is SGHRS and CDR2 is YFSETQ. The CDR3 is made up of 14 amino acids. The CDR3 region has the DNA TGCGCCAGCAGCGACGCCACTCGTCTGAATGAGCAGTTCTTC. It translates to CASSDATRLNEQFF. The full variable domain, its missing parts supplied by reference TRBV5-1 and TRBJ2-1, is KAGVTQTPRYLIKTRGQQVTLSCSPISGHRSVSWYQQTPGQGLQFLFEYFSETQRNKGNFPGRFSGRQFSNSRSEMNVSTLELGDSALYLCASSDATRLNEQFFGPGTRLTVL.

CDR3 region: CASSPRQGNYGYTF. CDR3 in DNA: TGTGCCAGCAGTCCGCGACAGGGGAACTATGGCTACACCTTC. The genes are TRBV6-1 and TRBJ1-2; the match to TRBD1 covers 8 bases. CDR1 and CDR2 from the germline V gene are MNHNS and SASEGT. This CDR3 is 14 amino acids long. The V segment lost 5 bases and the J segment 2 bases; nucleotides outside the gene matches: 4.

This clone qualifies as large. The rearrangement links TRBV11-2 to TRBJ2-5; TRBD2 agrees at 8 bases. This CDR3 has 16 residues. V was clipped by 2 bases and J by 5 bases; unmatched bases: 10. Germline V gene data show CDR1 as SGHAT and CDR2 as FQNNGV. The CDR3 loop reads CASSLLTGRAGETQYF. DNA for the CDR3: TGTGCCAGCAGCTTATTAACCGGGAGGGCTGGGGAGACCCAGTACTTC.

The gene calls are TRBV28 and TRBJ2-1; the match to TRBD2 covers 7 bases. Per germline, CDR1 MDHEN and CDR2 SYDVKM. V shed 10 bases and J 8 bases; nucleotides not matched to a gene: 14. This CDR3 is built from 14 residues. CDR3 sequence: CATVGQRDLYEQFF. CDR3 DNA sequence: TGTGCCACCGTGGGTCAGCGGGATCTCTATGAGCAGTTCTTC.

The chain joins TRBV11-3 to TRBJ2-1, with 7 bases matching TRBD2. V lost 0 bases and J lost 6; bases outside the gene matches: 5. The CDR3 is 15 residues long. Germline V gene sequence: CDR1 SGHNT, CDR2 YENEEA. The CDR3 region is CASSLDQLAFNEQFF. The CDR3 region has the DNA TGTGCCAGCAGCTTAGATCAACTAGCGTTCAATGAGCAGTTCTTC.

This clone appeared once. The genes are TRBV28 and TRBJ1-2; 7 nucleotides align to TRBD1. The CDR3 sequence is 13 residues long. Trimming at V came to 6 bases and at J to 4 bases, leaving 5 bases not matched to a gene. CDR1 is MDHEN, CDR2 SYDVKM, per germline. CDR3 nucleotides: TGTGCCAGCAGGATAGGGACAGTCTATGGCTACACCTTC. Protein sequence: CASRIGTVYGYTF.

As DNA, the CDR3 is TGTGCCAGCAGCGCTCGACGGTACTCTGGAAACACCATATATTTT. Translation gives CASSARRYSGNTIYF. The chain employs TRBV27 and TRBJ1-3; D uncertain. Per germline, CDR1 MNHEY and CDR2 SMNVEV (reference sequence). The CDR3 totals 15 residues. V dropped 6 bases and J dropped 0 bases, with 12 bases sitting between them.

The V and J genes are TRBV28 and TRBJ1-3; D remains unclear. Germline V gene lookup returns CDR1 MDHEN and CDR2 SYDVKM. This CDR3 is 16 amino acids long. V gave up 1 base and J gave up 0 bases, with 10 bases separating them. The CDR3 spells CASSLSPIPSGNTIYF. For the CDR3, the DNA is TGTGCCAGCAGTTTATCCCCGATACCCTCTGGAAACACCATATATTTT.

V and J are TRBV18 and TRBJ2-5, with 8 bases matching TRBD2. The assigned J gene may be wrong: the sequence end matches TRBJ2-7 better. This CDR3 is 16 amino acids long. Germline V CDR1 and CDR2: KGHSH, LQKENI. The CDR3 DNA sequence: TGTGCCAGCTCACCCACGACTAGCGCACACTCCTACGAGCAGTACTTC. Protein: CASSPTTSAHSYEQYF.

The genes are TRBV5-1 and TRBJ2-3; 8 bases line up with TRBD1. Per germline, CDR1 SGHRS and CDR2 YFSETQ. V dropped 4 bases and J dropped 1; count of bases not matched to a gene: 8. The CDR3 is 16 residues long. The CDR3 region is CASSPKTGAGTDTQYF. CDR3 bases: TGCGCCAGCAGCCCAAAGACAGGGGCAGGCACAGATACGCAGTATTTT.

Judged by abundance, this clone is medium-sized. The chain recombines TRBV19 with TRBJ2-6; D not certain. The CDR3 has 14 residues. The germline gives CDR1 LNHDA, CDR2 SQIVND (reference sequence). V lost 4 bases, J lost 2 bases, and 6 bases lay in between. CDR3 residues: CASSTKTGANVLTF. CDR3 coding DNA: TGTGCCAGTAGTACTAAAACTGGGGCCAACGTCCTGACTTTC.

This clone has just a few counts. The gene calls are TRBV5-1 and TRBJ2-7; 9 bases map to TRBD2. The ends lost 2 bases at V and 4 bases at J; junction bases unmatched: 7. From germline, CDR1 is SGHRS and CDR2 YFSETQ. The CDR3 has 15 residues. Written as DNA, the CDR3 is TGCGCCAGCAGCTTCACCGGGACTAGCTTTTACGAGCAGTACTTC. This gives the protein CASSFTGTSFYEQYF.

The chain combines TRBV5-8 with TRBJ1-5, with 9 bases identical to TRBD1. V shed 4 bases and J 3 bases; nucleotides not matched to a gene: 8. Germline V lookup: CDR1 SGHTS, CDR2 YDEGEE. CDR3 size: 16 residues. The CDR3 region is CASSTGTGIVNQPQHF. The CDR3 coding sequence is TGTGCCAGCAGCACAGGGACAGGGATTGTCAATCAGCCCCAGCATTTT.

The rearrangement joins TRBV19 to TRBJ2-3, with D perhaps TRBD2 (6 bases). Per the germline V gene, CDR1 is LNHDA and CDR2 is SQIVND (reference sequence). V shed 1 base and J shed 2 bases, with 13 bases lying between them. The CDR3 runs to 16 residues. The CDR3 loop is CASSIGRGQITDTQYF. CDR3 sequence (DNA): TGTGCCAGTAGTATAGGGAGGGGCCAAATCACAGATACGCAGTATTTT. Drawing the rest from reference TRBV19 and TRBJ2-3, the complete variable domain is DGGITQSPKYLFRKEGQNVTLSCEQNLNHDAMYWYRQDPGQGLRLIYYSQIVNDFQKGDIAEGYSVSREKKESFPLTVTSAQKNPTAFYLCASSIGRGQITDTQYFGPGTRLTVL.

The rearrangement joins TRBV27 to TRBJ1-6; D is uncertain. This CDR3 has 16 amino acids. Germline-derived CDR1 and CDR2 are MNHEY and SMNVEV (reference sequence). V was shortened by 4 bases and J by 3 bases, with 13 bases between the two germline ends. The CDR3 region is CASSSAYTVYNSPLHF. The CDR3 nucleotides read TGTGCCAGCAGTTCGGCCTACACCGTCTATAATTCACCCCTCCACTTT.

This chain connects TRBV4-2 to TRBJ2-1; tentatively, D is TRBD2 (5 bases). Germline V CDR1 and CDR2: LGHNA, YNFKEQ. The CDR3 length is 16 residues. V lost 1 base to trimming and J lost 7 bases, with 17 bases between them. As DNA, the CDR3 is TGTGCCAGCAGCCAAGGTCAGGACTCCCCTCGTAATGAGCAGTTCTTC. This codes for CASSQGQDSPRNEQFF.

The V gene is TRBV2, the J gene TRBJ1-1, with TRBD1 matching 10 bases. This CDR3 contains 13 residues. The junction had 8 bases not matched to a gene; V was cut back by 10 bases and J by 6 bases. CDR1 and CDR2 from the germline V gene are SNHLY and FYNNEI. CDR3 bases: TGTGCCACTCACGACAGGGGGCCCTCTGAAGCTTTCTTT. The encoded protein is CATHDRGPSEAFF.

This rearrangement joins TRBV19 to TRBJ2-3, with 7 bases aligning to TRBD1. There are 15 residues in the CDR3. V lost 8 bases and J lost 0; bases outside the gene matches: 8. CDR1 and CDR2 from the germline V gene are LNHDA and SQIVND (reference sequence). The CDR3 here is CASGSGQRSTDTQYF. The CDR3 bases are TGTGCCAGTGGATCGGGACAGCGAAGCACAGATACGCAGTATTTT.